This TCR beta chain was captured in a study of blood T cell repertoires in COVID-19. The repertoire was sequenced with immunoSEQ multiplex PCR; TCRdb's copy has only in-frame clones and lacks some. Of 130,000 to 150,000 clones in the sample, about 86% were seen once. CDR1 and CDR2 from the germline V gene are ENHRY and SYGVKD. Trimming removed 6 bases from V and 5 bases from J, with 8 bases in between. This CDR3 is built from 12 residues. The sequencing input was PBMCs or T cells enriched from blood (not recorded which). The TCR was taken from a man between 50 and 59 years old who had recovered from COVID-19. V is TRBV10-3 and J is TRBJ2-1, with D unclear. The CDR3 region is CAIRSENNEQFF. CDR3 nucleotide sequence: TGTGCCATCAGATCGGAGAACAATGAGCAGTTCTTC.